This T cell receptor (beta chain) was observed in a study of CD8 T cells in ankylosing spondylitis (dated by TCRdb to about 2017). Looking at the study overall: The study set out to find disease-linked TCR variants by profiling T cell receptor beta repertoires in ankylosing spondylitis patients and healthy donors. In total, the full study cohort was made up of 85 to 140 healthy donors and 25 to 30 ankylosing spondylitis patients. Peripheral blood was sampled, and synovial fluid was additionally collected from ankylosing spondylitis patients. Results and caveats for the whole study, not just this receptor: Significant enrichment of the disease-linked clones was reported in matched synovial fluid samples from ankylosing spondylitis patients. In peripheral blood, the disease-linked clones were found at relatively low frequencies and had a CD8+ phenotype. Some of the motif variants had been reported before in the synovial fluid and blood of reactive arthritis patients, a finding that suggests common disease-initiation mechanisms. A TCR beta motif of several highly homologous amino acid variants appeared characteristic of blood from ankylosing spondylitis patients.

Turning to this clonotype: Its target antigen remains unknown. There are no base qualities to consult, and no much larger clone falls within one base.

V sheds 3 bases and J sheds 7 bases, leaving 12 bases between their ends. From a lookup of the germline V gene, CDR1 and CDR2 are MDHEN and SYDVKM. CDR3 length: 14 amino acids, cysteine to phenylalanine. Only CDR3 DNA remains: 42 bases, in frame from the first base. Sequenced using an Illumina HiSeq 2500. Quantitative 5'-RACE with molecular barcodes was used to prepare TCR beta libraries. The study's processing was this. Disease-linked TCR variants were identified with a new computational method built on a probabilistic model of VDJ rearrangement. In TCRdb, the public reads were trimmed at Q25 with fastp and aligned with MiXCR, with productive beta chains retained. One record per CDR3 amino acid sequence lists the most common genes and DNA. V and J calls and clone size were set by TCRdb, not the authors. The sample yields over 700,000 distinct CDR3 sequences; 15% to 20% were counted once. The ten top clones hold about 19% of the sample.

Recombination joined TRBV28 with TRBJ1-4; TRBD1 might be the D gene, on 6 matching bases. The TCR originated in a male donor with ankylosing spondylitis. Sequenced material: blood, either unsorted or a sorted T cell fraction (not recorded which). The nucleotides read TGTGCCAGCAGTTTCTGGGGACATTCTGAAAAACTGTTTTTT. This sequence encodes CASSFWGHSEKLFF.